The present TCR beta chain was sequenced within a study of blood T cells in healthy people across ages. Of note for this clonotype: Just one base apart from a much larger clone, this may be a read error.

It was with a sample-barcoded 5' primer and a J-beta primer mix that a second PCR of roughly 7 to 11 cycles was run. TCRdb re-analysed the 5' RACE reads in MiXCR, keeping a single row per CDR3 protein. The table lists roughly 900,000 distinct CDR3 sequences, around 30% of them singletons, with 15% to 20% in the top ten. At least 5.5 micrograms of total RNA were extracted per sample. The CDR3 consists of 19 residues. Per the germline V gene, CDR1 is SGHTA and CDR2 is FQGNSA. The V gene is TRBV7-2, the J gene TRBJ2-1; 12 bases fit TRBD1. Sequenced: blood. This sequence was found in a woman of 80 years or more in good health. The DNA of the CDR3 is TGTGCCAGCAGCTTAGAGGGACAGGGGGCGACGAGCTCCTACAATGAGCAGTTATTC. Translation gives CASSLEGQGATSSYNEQLF.